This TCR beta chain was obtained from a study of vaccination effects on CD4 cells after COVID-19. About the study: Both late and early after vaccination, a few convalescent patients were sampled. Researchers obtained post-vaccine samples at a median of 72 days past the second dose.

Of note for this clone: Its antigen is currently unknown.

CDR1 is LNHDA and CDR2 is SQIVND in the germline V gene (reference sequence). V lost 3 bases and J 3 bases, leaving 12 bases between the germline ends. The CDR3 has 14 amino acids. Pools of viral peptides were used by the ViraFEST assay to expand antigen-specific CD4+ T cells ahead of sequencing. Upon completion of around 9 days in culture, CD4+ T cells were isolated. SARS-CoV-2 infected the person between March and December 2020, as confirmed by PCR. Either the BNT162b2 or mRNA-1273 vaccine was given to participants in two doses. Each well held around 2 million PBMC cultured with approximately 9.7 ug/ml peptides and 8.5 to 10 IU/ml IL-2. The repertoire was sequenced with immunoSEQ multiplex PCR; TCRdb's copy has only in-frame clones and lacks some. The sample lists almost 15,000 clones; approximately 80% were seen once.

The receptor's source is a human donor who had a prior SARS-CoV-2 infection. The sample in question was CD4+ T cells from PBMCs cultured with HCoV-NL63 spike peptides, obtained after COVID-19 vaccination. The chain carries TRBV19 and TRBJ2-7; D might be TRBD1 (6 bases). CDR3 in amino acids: CASSILDSNYEQYF. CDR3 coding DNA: TGTGCCAGTAGTATTCTGGACAGCAACTACGAGCAGTACTTC.